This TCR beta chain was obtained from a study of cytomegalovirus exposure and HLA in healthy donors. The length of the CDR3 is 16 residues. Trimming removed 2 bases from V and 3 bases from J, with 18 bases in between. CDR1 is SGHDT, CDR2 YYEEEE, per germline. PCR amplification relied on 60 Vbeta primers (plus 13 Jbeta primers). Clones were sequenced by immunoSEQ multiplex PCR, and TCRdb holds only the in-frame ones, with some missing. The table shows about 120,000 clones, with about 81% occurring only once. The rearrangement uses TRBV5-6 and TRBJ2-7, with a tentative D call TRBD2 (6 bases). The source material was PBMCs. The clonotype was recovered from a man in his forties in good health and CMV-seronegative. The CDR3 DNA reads TGTGCCAGCAGCTTCGGCATGCGGGACGGCAACTACGAGCAGTACTTC. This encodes CASSFGMRDGNYEQYF.